These T cell receptor beta chains were read from a single sample in a study of early stage breast cancer tumors. Clones were sequenced by immunoSEQ multiplex PCR, and TCRdb holds only the in-frame ones, with some missing. The sample lists about 53,000 clones; 75% to 95% were seen once. The specimen sequenced was blood. These receptors all come from a person aged 70 to 80 with breast cancer. Each CDR3 is given with its conserved first and last residue. Fields, in order: J gene, clone size, V gene, CDR3 protein. Rows give clone size only sometimes, using once, few, many, or a class for an expanded clone.

>TRBJ2-5|.|TRBV7-2
CASSFGLASVETQYF
>TRBJ2-3|once|TRBV9
CASSVGDRGHVDTQYF
>TRBJ1-2|.|TRBV6-5
CASSYGGAWNGYTF
>TRBJ1-2|once|TRBV27
CASGTGAIYGYTF
>TRBJ2-1|.|TRBV7-9
CASSAKLAGGYNEQFF
>TRBJ1-5|.|TRBV2
CASSEGLSNQPQHF
>TRBJ2-2|.|TRBV6-6
CASSRTASNTGELFF
>TRBJ2-2|.|TRBV5-1
CASSWRDRAGELFF
>TRBJ2-5|.|TRBV6-5
CASSRPGLAEETQYF
>TRBJ1-1|.|TRBV6-1
CASSEARQLSTEAFF
>TRBJ2-7|.|TRBV7-5
CARSPVFRLINRDKSSYEQYF
>TRBJ1-4|.|TRBV5-1
CASSLSGGGEKLFF
>TRBJ2-5|.|TRBV7-2
CASSAGRGGPETQYF
>TRBJ2-7|.|TRBV10-2
CASRIQGSGTSGSIHEQYF
>TRBJ1-4|.|TRBV7-9
CASSASGARSEKLFF
>TRBJ2-5|.|TRBV28
CASSLSSGRAWETQYF
>TRBJ2-7|.|TRBV5-1
CASSSDSYEQYF
>TRBJ2-7|.|TRBV7-6
CASSLGPSYEQYF
>TRBJ1-2|.|TRBV28
CASSLSGVRTF
>TRBJ1-2|.|TRBV11-2
CASSSSAYAF
>TRBJ2-7|.|TRBV30
CAWLPGLAGVGEQYF
>TRBJ1-1|.|TRBV9
CASSVQGNMNTEAFF
>TRBJ2-3|.|TRBV5-1
CASSFPGLAEDTQYF
>TRBJ1-3|.|TRBV5-1
CASSLAEGQGAGSGNTIYF
>TRBJ2-1|.|TRBV7-3
CASKAGGPYNEQFF
>TRBJ2-3|once|TRBV29-1
CSVLVRSTDTQYF
>TRBJ2-5|.|TRBV4-3
CASSLTSQETQYF
>TRBJ2-1|.|TRBV9
CASSVARQPHNEQFF
>TRBJ2-3|.|TRBV6-1
CASSGPRTSGSTDTQYF
>TRBJ1-2|.|TRBV6-1
CASSEGGTGLYGYTF
>TRBJ1-2|.|TRBV9
CASGGQGFTF
>TRBJ2-6|.|TRBV7-2
CASSLTGAGANVLTF
>TRBJ1-4|.|TRBV5-1
CASSLARTGNEKLFF
>TRBJ1-3|.|TRBV28
CASSLVGTFSERSGNTIYF
>TRBJ1-6|.|TRBV10-1
CASSEESGTGVNSPLHF
>TRBJ1-6|.|TRBV10-3
CAIKDSHNNSPLHF
>TRBJ2-3|.|TRBV30
CAWSVQADTQYF
>TRBJ1-2|.|TRBV19
CASSLRTGGVGYTF
>TRBJ1-5|.|TRBV18
CASSPRGSNQPQHF
>TRBJ2-7|once|TRBV6-6
CASSLDSYEQYF
>TRBJ2-7|.|TRBV7-2
CASSLELVYEQYF
>TRBJ2-7|.|TRBV5-4
CASSSGISYEQYF
>TRBJ1-3|.|TRBV19
CASIDRSSGNTIYF
>TRBJ2-3|.|TRBV21-1
CASSKALFSEREVDTQYF
>TRBJ2-3|.|TRBV11-2
CASSLAGGSVTDTQYF
>TRBJ2-1|.|TRBV28
CASSLRVEQFF
>TRBJ1-6|few|TRBV5-1
CASSLDGTGGGNSPLHF
>TRBJ1-5|.|TRBV19
CATDAAPDVGPQHF
>TRBJ2-7|.|TRBV25-1
CASRDTRPYEQYF
>TRBJ2-2|.|TRBV27
CASSFFRGTGELFF
>TRBJ1-2|.|TRBV5-1
CASSLSTDRAYGYTF
>TRBJ1-1|.|TRBV11-2
CASRHMGQTFGTEAFF
>TRBJ1-6|.|TRBV5-6
CASNQDSFYNSPLHF
>TRBJ2-7|.|TRBV5-1
CASREGGANSYEQYF
>TRBJ2-2|.|TRBV5-4
CASSRAGGQNTGELFF